This T cell receptor beta chain is from a study of shared clonotypes between healthy human individuals. Study results and caveats: Clonotype sharing across several donors was observed for roughly 5% of naive CD4 clonotypes.

With regard to this clone: The antigen remains unidentified.

V gave up 4 bases and J gave up 0 bases, with 18 bases separating them. This CDR3 has 16 amino acids. CDR1 SQVTM and CDR2 ANQGSEA come from the germline V gene. Method: immunoSEQ multiplex PCR; TCRdb's copy keeps in-frame clones and lacks some. This sample has fewer than 3 million clones, with less than 95% found just once. Sequenced sample: naive CD4+ T cells from PBMCs. Subset defined: CD45RA+ positively selected. The TCR originated in a man aged 18 to 30 in good health. Some clones in this sample may be carry-over from other donors' samples. The chain has TRBV29-1 and TRBJ1-2; D is uncertain. CDR3 nucleotide sequence: TGCAGCGTTGCCAGACGGGTGGGGAGCACTAACTATGGCTACACCTTC. This encodes CSVARRVGSTNYGYTF.